The 17 T cell receptor beta chains reported below all come from one sample, sequenced in a study of cytomegalovirus exposure and HLA in healthy donors. Researchers ran the PCR with 60 Vbeta and 13 Jbeta primers. Repertoires were generated with immunoSEQ multiplex PCR, while TCRdb's copy carries only in-frame clones and drops some. Among about 120,000 clones listed, roughly 80% were seen once. The sequenced sample consisted of PBMCs. The receptors here all came from a man aged 30 to 39 in good health and CMV-seropositive.

V is TRBV19 and J is TRBJ1-1, with D possibly matching TRBD1 (5 bases). The germline gives CDR1 LNHDA, CDR2 SQIVND (reference sequence). This CDR3 region has 15 residues. Trimming stripped 5 bases from V and 5 bases from J, with 18 bases between. The CDR3 coding sequence is TGTGCCAGTAGTCTGTTTACAGGTCGGGGGACTGAAGCTTTCTTT. Protein product: CASSLFTGRGTEAFF.

The V gene is TRBV10-3, the J gene TRBJ2-1; TRBD2 matches 8 bases. The ends lost 2 bases at V and 1 base at J; junction bases unmatched: 10. The CDR3 contains 18 residues. CDR1 ENHRY and CDR2 SYGVKD come from the germline V gene. The CDR3 spells CAISEPPLGRGSYNEQFF. The CDR3, as DNA: TGTGCCATCAGTGAGCCCCCCCTCGGGAGGGGTTCCTACAATGAGCAGTTCTTC.

The V and J genes are TRBV7-9 and TRBJ2-5; no clear D gene. The CDR3 has 14 residues. The germline V gene encodes CDR1 SEHNR and CDR2 FQNEAQ (reference sequence). Trimming shortened V by 5 bases and J by 5 bases, and 15 bases separated the two germline ends. DNA for the CDR3: TGTGCCAGCAGCCCAATGCTAGACTCGGAGACCCAGTACTTC. This encodes CASSPMLDSETQYF.

The V call is TRBV28, the J call TRBJ1-1; 7 bases map to TRBD1. The CDR3 is made up of 19 amino acids. The V segment lost 0 bases and the J segment 1 base; nucleotides outside the gene matches: 14. Germline V lookup: CDR1 MDHEN, CDR2 SYDVKM. Written as DNA, the CDR3 is TGTGCCAGCAGTTTATGGACAGGGTGGAGCATAGCGGCGAACACTGAAGCTTTCTTT. This sequence encodes CASSLWTGWSIAANTEAFF. The variable domain in full, completed from reference TRBV28 and TRBJ1-1, reads DVKVTQSSRYLVKRTGEKVFLECVQDMDHENMFWYRQDPGLGLRLIYFSYDVKMKEKGDIPEGYSVSREKKERFSLILESASTNQTSMYLCASSLWTGWSIAANTEAFFGQGTRLTVV.

V is TRBV30 and J is TRBJ1-4, with D perhaps TRBD1 (6 bases). Germline lookup yields CDR1 GTSNPN and CDR2 SVGIG (reference sequence). Trimming pared 0 bases from V and 7 bases from J, leaving 12 bases between. The CDR3 has 14 amino acids. The CDR3 loop is CAWSVLQGGEKLFF. The CDR3 coding sequence is TGTGCCTGGAGTGTACTACAGGGTGGTGAAAAACTGTTTTTT.

The rearrangement joins TRBV29-1 to TRBJ1-2; 7 nucleotides line up with TRBD1. CDR1 SQVTM and CDR2 ANQGSEA come from the germline V gene. Trimming took 7 bases from V and 4 from J; bases not matched to a gene: 9. The CDR3 is 13 residues long. The CDR3 DNA sequence: TGCAGCGCCCAGGGGGGACCGGGCTATGGCTACACCTTC. It yields the protein CSAQGGPGYGYTF. The variable domain in full, completed from reference TRBV29-1 and TRBJ1-2, reads SAVISQKPSRDICQRGTSLTIQCQVDSQVTMMFWYRQQPGQSLTLIATANQGSEATYESGFVIDKFPISRPNLTFSTLTVSNMSPEDSSIYLCSAQGGPGYGYTFGSGTRLTVV.

This clone appeared once. This chain uses TRBV28 with TRBJ1-2, with unresolved D. Between the trimmed V and J ends, which lost 2 bases and 6 bases, there was a span of 10 bases. Germline V gene sequence: CDR1 MDHEN, CDR2 SYDVKM. The CDR3 runs 13 residues. CDR3 bases: TGTGCCAGCAGTTTAAACGGCAGGAATGGCTACACCTTC. Residues: CASSLNGRNGYTF.

The CDR3 region is CASSFNPKETQYF. The CDR3 DNA is TGTGCCAGCAGCTTCAACCCTAAAGAGACCCAGTACTTC. This chain joins TRBV7-2 and TRBJ2-5; D is undetermined. This CDR3 contains 13 residues. Looked up from germline, CDR1 is SGHTA and CDR2 is FQGNSA. Trimming removed 3 bases from V and 3 bases from J, with 8 bases in between.

V gene TRBV5-4 combines with J gene TRBJ2-3; TRBD2 matches 11 bases. With V trimmed by 7 bases and J by 2 bases, 6 bases remained unmatched. The length of the CDR3 is 15 residues. The germline V gene has CDR1 SGHNT and CDR2 YYREEE (reference sequence). This CDR3 reads CASHIAGGSTDTQYF. The DNA for the CDR3 is TGTGCCAGCCATATAGCGGGAGGGTCCACAGATACGCAGTATTTT. The full variable domain, its missing parts supplied by reference TRBV5-4 and TRBJ2-3, is ETGVTQSPTHLIKTRGQQVTLRCSSQSGHNTVSWYQQALGQGPQFIFQYYREEENGRGNFPPRFSGLQFPNYSSELNVNALELDDSALYLCASHIAGGSTDTQYFGPGTRLTVL.

This rearrangement joins TRBV15 to TRBJ1-2, with TRBD1 as a possible D gene (5 bases). Germline CDR1 LNHNV, CDR2 YYDKDF (reference sequence). CDR3 length: 14 residues. V was shortened by 3 bases and J by 3 bases, with 11 bases between the two germline ends. The CDR3 sequence is CATSRDNSDYGYTF. The DNA for the CDR3 is TGTGCCACCAGCAGGGACAACTCTGACTATGGCTACACCTTC.

V is TRBV5-4 and J is TRBJ2-1; 14 bases are a match to TRBD2. The germline V gene has CDR1 SGHNT and CDR2 YYREEE (reference sequence). Losses at the gene ends were 5 bases for V and 10 bases for J; bases not matched to a gene: 8. The CDR3 runs to 15 residues. The CDR3 loop reads CASRPGLAGVGEQFF. The DNA for the CDR3 is TGTGCCAGCAGACCGGGACTAGCGGGAGTAGGCGAGCAGTTCTTC.

This clone was recorded once. The chain uses TRBV5-4 and TRBJ2-5; TRBD2 matches 10 bases. The CDR3 has 16 amino acids. CDR1 is SGHNT and CDR2 is YYREEE in the germline V gene (reference sequence). The trim removed 4 bases at V and 5 bases at J, leaving 11 bases unmatched. The CDR3 loop reads CASSPKVAGGGETQYF. The CDR3 region has the DNA TGTGCCAGCAGCCCCAAGGTAGCGGGAGGAGGGGAGACCCAGTACTTC.

This sequence joins TRBV7-6 and TRBJ2-7, with D possibly being TRBD1 (6 bases). V shed 1 base and J shed 3 bases, with 7 bases lying between them. CDR1 SGHVS and CDR2 FNYEAQ come from the germline V gene. The CDR3 is 13 amino acids. The CDR3 DNA reads as TGTGCCAGCAGCTTAGGGGACATCTACGAGCAGTACTTC. Its protein is CASSLGDIYEQYF.

This sequence joins TRBV11-2 and TRBJ1-2; D gene unclear. This CDR3 spans 16 amino acids. Trimming took 5 bases from V and 6 from J, leaving 22 bases between them. Germline V CDR1 and CDR2: SGHAT, FQNNGV. CDR3 nucleotides: TGTGCCAGCAGCCGCCCACTATCCACTCGAGAGGATGGCTACACCTTC. It specifies CASSRPLSTREDGYTF.

This chain uses TRBV5-6 with TRBJ2-7, with 8 bases matching TRBD1. Germline V gene data show CDR1 as SGHDT and CDR2 as YYEEEE. The ends lost 4 bases at V and 2 bases at J; junction bases unmatched: 5. This CDR3 is built from 14 residues. The CDR3 region is CASSPPTGAYEQYF. The CDR3 bases are TGTGCCAGCAGCCCCCCGACAGGGGCCTACGAGCAGTACTTC.

The chain couples TRBV19 to TRBJ1-2, with D possibly TRBD1 on 5 matching bases. The ends were cut back, 5 bases at V and 3 bases at J, with 13 bases in the middle. Germline values: CDR1 LNHDA, CDR2 SQIVND (reference sequence). The CDR3 spans 14 residues. The CDR3 loop reads CASSPSAGYYGYTF. The CDR3 nucleotides read TGTGCCAGTAGTCCCTCCGCAGGGTACTATGGCTACACCTTC.

The V gene is TRBV5-5, the J gene TRBJ1-2; D gene unclear. V lost 4 bases to trimming and J lost 5 bases, with 18 bases between them. The CDR3 has 15 residues. CDR1 and CDR2 (germline): SGHKS, YYEKEE (reference sequence). The CDR3 loop is CASSGREPNFYGYTF. The CDR3 nucleotides read TGTGCCAGCAGCGGACGGGAACCTAATTTTTATGGCTACACCTTC. Full variable domain (outside the CDR3, taken from reference TRBV5-5 and TRBJ1-2): DAGVTQSPTHLIKTRGQQVTLRCSPISGHKSVSWYQQVLGQGPQFIFQYYEKEERGRGNFPDRFSARQFPNYSSELNVNALLLGDSALYLCASSGREPNFYGYTFGSGTRLTVV.